This T cell receptor beta chain was recovered during a study of blood T cell repertoires in COVID-19. Study-level information: From the United States, Italy and Spain came samples of acute and convalescent COVID-19. From T cells, B-cell-depleted T cells, or PBMCs came the material, which was cDNA or gDNA.

In its sample, this clone was seen once. The study drew participants aged about 18 to 95 years from about two dozen US areas. The authors' processing: Scientists estimated how many nucleated cells there were by amplifying reference gene primers. Measured with immunoSEQ multiplex PCR; TCRdb has only the in-frame clones, and not every one. V and J calls and clone size are given by that table; D and trimming were obtained from the DNA. Of just over 300,000 clones detected, around 84% appear once; the ten largest clones hold around 4.6%. The V and J ends lost 6 bases and 7 bases, in that order; junction bases with no gene match: 8. Germline-derived CDR1 and CDR2 are SQVTM and ANQGSEA. CDR3 size: 14 residues.

The J gene is TRBJ2-7, the V gene TRBV29-1, with 14 bases aligning to TRBD2. The sequence was collected from a man aged 25 to 40 who had recovered from COVID-19. Material: PBMCs or T cells enriched from blood (not recorded which). The chain's CDR3 is CSVRGTSGSYEQYF. CDR3 in DNA: TGCAGCGTACGAGGGACTAGCGGGAGTTATGAGCAGTACTTC.